This T cell receptor beta chain is from a study of blood T cell repertoires in COVID-19. About the study: The United States, Italy and Spain provided the acute and convalescent COVID-19 samples. T cells, B-cell-depleted T cells, or PBMCs supplied cDNA or gDNA.

Per the study methods: Estimated nucleated cell counts came from reference gene primer amplification. Data came from immunoSEQ multiplex PCR; TCRdb stores just in-frame clones and leaves some out. V and J calls and clone size are as listed in that table; D and trimming were resolved from the DNA. The sample holds 85,000 to 95,000 clones, about two thirds seen once. This TCR came from a woman of 80 years or more with acute or convalescent COVID-19. Material for sequencing was peripheral blood.

The CDR3 is CASSVEVAGAYNEQFF. Here the CDR3 DNA reads TGTGCCAGCAGCGTAGAAGTAGCGGGGGCCTACAATGAGCAGTTCTTC. The rearrangement links TRBV9 to TRBJ2-1, with 9 nucleotides matching TRBD2. CDR1 SGDLS and CDR2 YYNGEE come from the germline V gene. CDR3 length equals 16 residues. The trim removed 0 bases at V and 2 bases at J, leaving 3 bases unmatched.